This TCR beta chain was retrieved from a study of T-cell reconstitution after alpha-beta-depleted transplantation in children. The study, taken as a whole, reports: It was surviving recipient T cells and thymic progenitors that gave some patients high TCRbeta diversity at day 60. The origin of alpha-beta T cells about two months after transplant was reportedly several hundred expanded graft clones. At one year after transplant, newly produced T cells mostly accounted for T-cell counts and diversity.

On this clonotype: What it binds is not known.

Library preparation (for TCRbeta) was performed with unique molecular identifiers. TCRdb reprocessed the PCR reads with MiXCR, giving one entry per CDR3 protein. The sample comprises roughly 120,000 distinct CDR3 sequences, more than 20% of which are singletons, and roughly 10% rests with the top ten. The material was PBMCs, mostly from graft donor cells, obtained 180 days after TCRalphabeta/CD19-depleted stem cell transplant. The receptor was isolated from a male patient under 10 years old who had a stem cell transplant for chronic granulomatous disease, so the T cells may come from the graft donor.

The CDR3 reads CASSLSPGSAYEQYF. The CDR3 DNA sequence: TGTGCCAGCAGTTTATCCCCTGGATCGGCCTACGAGCAGTACTTC. The genes are TRBV28 and TRBJ2-7; no clear D. This CDR3 has 15 amino acids. Trimming stripped 1 base from V and 2 bases from J, with 12 bases between. Germline V gene lookup returns CDR1 MDHEN and CDR2 SYDVKM.